These T cell receptor beta chains were read from a single sample in a study of neurological immune-mediated disorders. TCRdb re-called the 5' RACE reads through MiXCR, storing one row per CDR3 protein. The sample has 40,000 or so distinct CDR3 sequences; roughly 2.5% are singletons. Sequenced: PBMCs. The receptors shown here come from a man aged 50-60 years with multiple sclerosis. CDR3s include the opening cysteine and the closing phenylalanine or tryptophan. The order of the fields is J gene, clone size, D gene, V gene, CDR3 protein, CDR3 DNA. The D gene is left open where the match is weak. Clone size is stated in some rows and not others, as once, few, many or a class when expanded.

J gene: TRBJ2-3; clone size: many; D gene: TRBD2; V gene: TRBV7-2; CDR3 protein: CASSPGPSGSTDTQYF; CDR3 DNA: TGTGCCAGCAGCCCAGGACCTAGCGGCAGCACAGATACGCAGTATTTT
J gene: TRBJ2-7; clone size: few; D gene: TRBD2; V gene: TRBV4-2; CDR3 protein: CASSQDLGTSGSFSYEQYF; CDR3 DNA: TGTGCCAGCAGCCAAGATCTCGGGACTAGCGGCTCGTTTTCCTACGAGCAGTACTTC
J gene: TRBJ1-6; clone size: many; D gene: -; V gene: TRBV5-1; CDR3 protein: CASSYGQNNSPLNF; CDR3 DNA: TGCGCCAGCAGCTACGGACAGAATAATTCACCCCTCAACTTT
J gene: TRBJ2-5; clone size: -; D gene: -; V gene: TRBV3-1; CDR3 protein: CASSQDPGGGETQYF; CDR3 DNA: TGTGCCAGCAGCCAAGATCCGGGGGGCGGAGAGACCCAGTACTTC
J gene: TRBJ1-6; clone size: -; D gene: -; V gene: TRBV7-2; CDR3 protein: CASSLAGRTPLNF; CDR3 DNA: TGTGCCAGCAGCTTAGCAGGGCGCACACCCCTCAACTTT
J gene: TRBJ2-1; clone size: many; D gene: TRBD1; V gene: TRBV20-1; CDR3 protein: CSARGQVYNEQFF; CDR3 DNA: TGCAGTGCCAGGGGACAGGTGTACAATGAGCAGTTCTTC
J gene: TRBJ1-4; clone size: many; D gene: -; V gene: TRBV6-5; CDR3 protein: CASGKRGRDEKLFF; CDR3 DNA: TGTGCCAGCGGCAAACGGGGCAGGGATGAAAAACTGTTTTTT
J gene: TRBJ2-7; clone size: many; D gene: TRBD2; V gene: TRBV5-1; CDR3 protein: CASSFTGGITYEQYF; CDR3 DNA: TGCGCCAGCAGCTTTACGGGGGGAATTACCTACGAGCAGTACTTC
J gene: TRBJ1-5; clone size: many; D gene: TRBD1; V gene: TRBV27; CDR3 protein: CASSPKAGGAFNQPQHF; CDR3 DNA: TGTGCCAGCAGCCCAAAGGCAGGGGGCGCGTTCAATCAGCCCCAGCATTTT
J gene: TRBJ2-5; clone size: many; D gene: -; V gene: TRBV18; CDR3 protein: CASSPPGVETQYF; CDR3 DNA: TGTGCCAGCTCACCCCCAGGGGTAGAGACCCAGTACTTC
J gene: TRBJ2-3; clone size: many; D gene: TRBD2; V gene: TRBV6-5; CDR3 protein: CASRPLSGGSTDTQYF; CDR3 DNA: TGTGCCAGCAGGCCCCTTAGCGGGGGAAGCACAGATACGCAGTATTTT
J gene: TRBJ2-2; clone size: many; D gene: TRBD2; V gene: TRBV9; CDR3 protein: CASSVGTSTGELFF; CDR3 DNA: TGTGCCAGCAGCGTGGGGACTAGTACCGGGGAGCTGTTTTTT
J gene: TRBJ1-5; clone size: many; D gene: -; V gene: TRBV20-1; CDR3 protein: CSAQQGVYQPQHF; CDR3 DNA: TGCAGTGCCCAACAAGGAGTGTATCAGCCCCAGCATTTT
J gene: TRBJ1-5; clone size: many; D gene: -; V gene: TRBV7-9; CDR3 protein: CASSPGGEPQHF; CDR3 DNA: TGTGCCAGCAGCCCTGGGGGGGAGCCCCAGCATTTT
J gene: TRBJ2-7; clone size: many; D gene: -; V gene: TRBV20-1; CDR3 protein: CSAREIGREQYF; CDR3 DNA: TGCAGTGCTAGAGAGATAGGGCGCGAGCAGTACTTC
J gene: TRBJ2-5; clone size: many; D gene: TRBD2; V gene: TRBV6-5; CDR3 protein: CASRISGGETQYF; CDR3 DNA: TGTGCCAGCAGGATTAGCGGGGGAGAGACCCAGTACTTC
J gene: TRBJ1-1; clone size: many; D gene: -; V gene: TRBV27; CDR3 protein: CASTTRLLGEEAFF; CDR3 DNA: TGTGCCAGCACCACACGACTTCTTGGAGAGGAAGCTTTCTTT
J gene: TRBJ1-5; clone size: many; D gene: -; V gene: TRBV4-2; CDR3 protein: CASSQDLGGPNQPQHF; CDR3 DNA: TGTGCCAGCAGCCAAGATTTGGGCGGTCCTAATCAGCCCCAGCATTTT
J gene: TRBJ2-5; clone size: many; D gene: -; V gene: TRBV5-6; CDR3 protein: CASSLGHSEETQYF; CDR3 DNA: TGTGCCAGCAGCTTGGGACACAGCGAAGAGACCCAGTACTTC
J gene: TRBJ2-5; clone size: many; D gene: TRBD1; V gene: TRBV5-5; CDR3 protein: CANSSKPGQGFETQYF; CDR3 DNA: TGTGCCAACAGCTCGAAACCGGGACAGGGATTCGAGACCCAGTACTTC
J gene: TRBJ2-2; clone size: many; D gene: -; V gene: TRBV7-2; CDR3 protein: CASSLGQLTNTGELFF; CDR3 DNA: TGTGCCAGCAGCTTAGGACAGCTAACGAACACCGGGGAGCTGTTTTTT
J gene: TRBJ1-5; clone size: few; D gene: TRBD1; V gene: TRBV20-1; CDR3 protein: CSAGKDRGRRNQPQHF; CDR3 DNA: TGCAGTGCGGGGAAAGACAGGGGGCGGCGAAATCAGCCCCAGCATTTT
J gene: TRBJ2-3; clone size: many; D gene: -; V gene: TRBV6-5; CDR3 protein: CASSYGVGTDTQYF; CDR3 DNA: TGTGCCAGCAGTTACGGAGTGGGCACAGATACGCAGTATTTT
J gene: TRBJ2-7; clone size: many; D gene: TRBD2; V gene: TRBV5-1; CDR3 protein: CASQWTSGGTYEQYF; CDR3 DNA: TGCGCCAGCCAATGGACTAGCGGGGGCACCTACGAGCAGTACTTC
J gene: TRBJ2-7; clone size: many; D gene: -; V gene: TRBV2; CDR3 protein: CASSERQVGYEQYF; CDR3 DNA: TGTGCCAGCAGTGAACGCCAAGTCGGCTACGAGCAGTACTTC
J gene: TRBJ2-1; clone size: many; D gene: TRBD1; V gene: TRBV7-3; CDR3 protein: CASSSDRQGGEQFF; CDR3 DNA: TGTGCCAGCAGCTCCGACCGACAGGGCGGTGAGCAGTTCTTC
J gene: TRBJ1-1; clone size: many; D gene: -; V gene: TRBV29-1; CDR3 protein: CSVENGDSLMNTEAFF; CDR3 DNA: TGCAGCGTTGAGAATGGTGACTCTCTCATGAACACTGAAGCTTTCTTT
J gene: TRBJ2-2; clone size: many; D gene: -; V gene: TRBV20-1; CDR3 protein: CSARRQFTGELFF; CDR3 DNA: TGCAGTGCTAGACGACAGTTTACCGGGGAGCTGTTTTTT
J gene: TRBJ2-3; clone size: many; D gene: -; V gene: TRBV7-2; CDR3 protein: CASSLTRYTDTQYF; CDR3 DNA: TGTGCCAGCAGCTTGACTAGATACACAGATACGCAGTATTTT
J gene: TRBJ2-2; clone size: many; D gene: -; V gene: TRBV15; CDR3 protein: CATRDYTGELFF; CDR3 DNA: TGTGCCACCAGGGACTACACCGGGGAGCTGTTTTTT
J gene: TRBJ1-1; clone size: many; D gene: -; V gene: TRBV6-5; CDR3 protein: CASSYDRGIHTEAFF; CDR3 DNA: TGTGCCAGCAGTTACGATAGAGGGATTCACACTGAAGCTTTCTTT
J gene: TRBJ1-6; clone size: many; D gene: -; V gene: TRBV20-1; CDR3 protein: CSARVRDGSPLHF; CDR3 DNA: TGCAGTGCTAGGGTCAGGGATGGATCACCCCTCCACTTT
J gene: TRBJ1-1; clone size: many; D gene: -; V gene: TRBV7-9; CDR3 protein: CASSLPRLPKMIF; CDR3 DNA: TGTGCCAGCAGCTTACCGAGGCTCCCAAAGATGATCTTT
J gene: TRBJ1-6; clone size: many; D gene: -; V gene: TRBV20-1; CDR3 protein: CSARPQGGLGSPLHF; CDR3 DNA: TGCAGTGCTAGACCCCAGGGAGGTCTGGGATCACCCCTCCACTTT
J gene: TRBJ1-2; clone size: many; D gene: TRBD1; V gene: TRBV12-3/TRBV12-4; CDR3 protein: CASSADRNYGYTF; CDR3 DNA: TGTGCCAGCAGTGCGGACAGGAACTATGGCTACACCTTC
J gene: TRBJ1-5; clone size: many; D gene: -; V gene: TRBV7-2; CDR3 protein: CASSLGVQPYQPQHF; CDR3 DNA: TGTGCCAGCAGCTTAGGGGTACAGCCATATCAGCCCCAGCATTTT
J gene: TRBJ1-4; clone size: many; D gene: -; V gene: TRBV6-6; CDR3 protein: CASSLPDGAKNEKLFF; CDR3 DNA: TGTGCCAGCAGTTTACCGGACGGAGCCAAAAATGAAAAACTGTTTTTT
J gene: TRBJ2-7; clone size: -; D gene: -; V gene: TRBV4-1; CDR3 protein: CASSQDGGLDEQYF; CDR3 DNA: TGCGCCAGCAGCCAAGATGGGGGGCTGGACGAGCAGTACTTC
J gene: TRBJ2-3; clone size: many; D gene: TRBD1; V gene: TRBV28; CDR3 protein: CASSPGQGADTQYF; CDR3 DNA: TGTGCCAGCAGCCCGGGACAGGGGGCAGATACGCAGTATTTT
J gene: TRBJ2-3; clone size: many; D gene: TRBD2; V gene: TRBV11-2; CDR3 protein: CASSLDQRGGTDTQYF; CDR3 DNA: TGTGCCAGCAGCTTAGATCAGCGGGGGGGAACAGATACGCAGTATTTT
J gene: TRBJ1-2; clone size: many; D gene: -; V gene: TRBV5-1; CDR3 protein: CASSPQGSDYGYTF; CDR3 DNA: TGCGCCAGCAGCCCGCAGGGCTCGGACTATGGCTACACCTTC
J gene: TRBJ2-2; clone size: many; D gene: TRBD2; V gene: TRBV3-1; CDR3 protein: CASSQLGGTLNTGELFF; CDR3 DNA: TGTGCCAGCAGCCAATTGGGGGGGACCTTGAACACCGGGGAGCTGTTTTTT
J gene: TRBJ1-5; clone size: many; D gene: -; V gene: TRBV24-1; CDR3 protein: CATSDFDQPQHF; CDR3 DNA: TGTGCCACCAGTGATTTTGACCAGCCCCAGCATTTT
J gene: TRBJ2-2; clone size: many; D gene: -; V gene: TRBV29-1; CDR3 protein: CSVEATGFNTGELFF; CDR3 DNA: TGCAGCGTGGAGGCCACAGGTTTTAACACCGGGGAGCTGTTTTTT
J gene: TRBJ2-5; clone size: many; D gene: -; V gene: TRBV5-1; CDR3 protein: CASSLEGGLRRETQYF; CDR3 DNA: TGCGCCAGCAGCTTGGAGGGGGGGCTCCGCCGAGAGACCCAGTACTTC
J gene: TRBJ2-2; clone size: many; D gene: -; V gene: TRBV11-2; CDR3 protein: CASSRSGELFF; CDR3 DNA: TGTGCCAGCAGTCGGTCCGGGGAGCTGTTTTTT
J gene: TRBJ2-1; clone size: few; D gene: -; V gene: TRBV18; CDR3 protein: CASSPPWPGEHNEQFF; CDR3 DNA: TGTGCCAGCTCACCACCGTGGCCTGGGGAGCACAATGAGCAGTTCTTC
J gene: TRBJ1-1; clone size: many; D gene: -; V gene: TRBV5-6; CDR3 protein: CASSLGGGHTEAFF; CDR3 DNA: TGTGCCAGCAGCTTGGGCGGAGGGCACACTGAAGCTTTCTTT
J gene: TRBJ2-2; clone size: many; D gene: -; V gene: TRBV2; CDR3 protein: CASSALVWGSKNTGELFF; CDR3 DNA: TGTGCCAGCAGTGCTTTGGTTTGGGGATCGAAGAACACCGGGGAGCTGTTTTTT
J gene: TRBJ2-2; clone size: many; D gene: -; V gene: TRBV3-1; CDR3 protein: CASSRLQNTGELFF; CDR3 DNA: TGTGCCAGCAGCCGCCTACAGAACACCGGGGAGCTGTTTTTT
J gene: TRBJ1-2; clone size: many; D gene: -; V gene: TRBV25-1; CDR3 protein: CASSEYSEGQTAGYTF; CDR3 DNA: TGTGCCAGCAGTGAGTATTCAGAGGGCCAAACCGCAGGCTACACCTTC
J gene: TRBJ2-1; clone size: many; D gene: TRBD2; V gene: TRBV15; CDR3 protein: CATSRILAGGREQFF; CDR3 DNA: TGTGCCACCAGCAGGATTCTAGCGGGGGGGCGTGAGCAGTTCTTC
J gene: TRBJ1-2; clone size: many; D gene: -; V gene: TRBV9; CDR3 protein: CASSVGRESGYTF; CDR3 DNA: TGTGCCAGCAGCGTAGGCAGGGAAAGTGGCTACACCTTC
J gene: TRBJ1-2; clone size: many; D gene: -; V gene: TRBV6-6; CDR3 protein: CASSYSRGSVSYTF; CDR3 DNA: TGTGCCAGCAGTTACTCGCGCGGGTCGGTTAGCTACACCTTC
J gene: TRBJ1-1; clone size: many; D gene: -; V gene: TRBV18; CDR3 protein: CASSPGAGTEAFF; CDR3 DNA: TGTGCCAGCTCACCGGGGGCGGGTACTGAAGCTTTCTTT
J gene: TRBJ1-1; clone size: -; D gene: -; V gene: TRBV7-6; CDR3 protein: CASSIERGTEAFF; CDR3 DNA: TGTGCCAGCAGCATAGAAAGGGGAACTGAAGCTTTCTTT
J gene: TRBJ2-6; clone size: many; D gene: -; V gene: TRBV20-1; CDR3 protein: CSASEGSGANVLTF; CDR3 DNA: TGCAGTGCTAGCGAGGGCTCTGGGGCCAACGTCCTGACTTTC